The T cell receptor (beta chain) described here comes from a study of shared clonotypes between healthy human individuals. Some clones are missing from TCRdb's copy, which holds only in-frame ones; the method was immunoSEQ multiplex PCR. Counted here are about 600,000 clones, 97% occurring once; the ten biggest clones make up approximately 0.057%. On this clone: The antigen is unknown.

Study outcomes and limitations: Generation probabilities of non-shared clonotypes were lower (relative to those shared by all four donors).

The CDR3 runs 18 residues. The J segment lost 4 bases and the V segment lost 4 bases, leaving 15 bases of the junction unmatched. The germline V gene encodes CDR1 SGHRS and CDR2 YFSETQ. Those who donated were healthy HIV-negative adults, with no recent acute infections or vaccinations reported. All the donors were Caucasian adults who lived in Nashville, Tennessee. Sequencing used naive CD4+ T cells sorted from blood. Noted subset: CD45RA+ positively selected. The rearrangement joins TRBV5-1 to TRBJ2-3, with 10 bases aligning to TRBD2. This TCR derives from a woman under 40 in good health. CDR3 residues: CASSKGSGRASGADTQYF. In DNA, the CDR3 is TGCGCCAGCAGCAAGGGCAGCGGGAGGGCCTCCGGGGCAGATACGCAGTATTTT.